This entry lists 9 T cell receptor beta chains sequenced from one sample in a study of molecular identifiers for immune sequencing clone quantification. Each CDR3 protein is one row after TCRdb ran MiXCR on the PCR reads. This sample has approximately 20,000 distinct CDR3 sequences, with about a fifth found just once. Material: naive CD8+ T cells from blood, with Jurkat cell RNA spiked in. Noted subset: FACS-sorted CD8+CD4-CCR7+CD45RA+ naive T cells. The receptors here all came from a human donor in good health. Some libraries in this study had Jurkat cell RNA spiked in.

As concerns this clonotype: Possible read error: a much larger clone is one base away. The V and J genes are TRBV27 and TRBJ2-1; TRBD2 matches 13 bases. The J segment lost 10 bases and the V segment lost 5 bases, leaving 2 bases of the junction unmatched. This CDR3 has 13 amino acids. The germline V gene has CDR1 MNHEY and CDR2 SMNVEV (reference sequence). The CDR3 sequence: CASSRGLAGEQFF. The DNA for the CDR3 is TGTGCCAGCAGTCGGGGACTAGCGGGGGAGCAGTTCTTC.

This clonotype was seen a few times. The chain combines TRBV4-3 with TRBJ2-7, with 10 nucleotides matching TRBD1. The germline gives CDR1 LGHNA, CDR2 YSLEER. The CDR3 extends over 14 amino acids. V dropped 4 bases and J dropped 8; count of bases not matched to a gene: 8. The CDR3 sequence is CASSLRQGANQQYF. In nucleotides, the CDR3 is TGCGCCAGCAGCCTTAGACAGGGGGCGAACCAGCAGTACTTC.

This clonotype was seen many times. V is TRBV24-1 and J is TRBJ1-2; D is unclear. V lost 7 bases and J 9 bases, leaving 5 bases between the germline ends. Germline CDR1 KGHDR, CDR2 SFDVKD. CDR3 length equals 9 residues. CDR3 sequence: CATRVRYTF. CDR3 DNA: TGTGCCACCAGGGTACGCTACACCTTC.

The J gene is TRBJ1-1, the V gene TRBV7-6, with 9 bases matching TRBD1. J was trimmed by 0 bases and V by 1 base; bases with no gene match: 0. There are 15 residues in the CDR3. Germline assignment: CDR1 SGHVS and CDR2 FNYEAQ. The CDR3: CASSLGDRVNTEAFF. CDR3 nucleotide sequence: TGTGCCAGCAGCTTAGGGGACAGGGTGAACACTGAAGCTTTCTTT.

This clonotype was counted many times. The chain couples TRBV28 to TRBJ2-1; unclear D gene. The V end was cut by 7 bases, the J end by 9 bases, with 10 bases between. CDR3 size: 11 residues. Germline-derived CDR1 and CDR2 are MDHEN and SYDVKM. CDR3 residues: CASIGYGEQFF. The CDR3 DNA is TGTGCCAGCATAGGTTACGGTGAGCAGTTCTTC.

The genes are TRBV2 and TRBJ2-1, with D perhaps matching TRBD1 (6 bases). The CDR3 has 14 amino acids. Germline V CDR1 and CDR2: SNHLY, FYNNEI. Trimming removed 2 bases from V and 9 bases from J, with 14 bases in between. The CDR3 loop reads CASSEWTDFVEQFF. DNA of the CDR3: TGTGCCAGCAGTGAATGGACAGATTTTGTTGAGCAGTTCTTC.

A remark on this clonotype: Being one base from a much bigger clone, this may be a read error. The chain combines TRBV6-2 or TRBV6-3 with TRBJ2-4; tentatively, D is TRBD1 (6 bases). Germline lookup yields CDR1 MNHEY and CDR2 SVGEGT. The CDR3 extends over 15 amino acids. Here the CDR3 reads CASSSDSLAKSIQYF. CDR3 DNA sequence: TGTGCCAGCAGTTCGGACAGCTTAGCCAAAAGCATTCAGTACTTC.

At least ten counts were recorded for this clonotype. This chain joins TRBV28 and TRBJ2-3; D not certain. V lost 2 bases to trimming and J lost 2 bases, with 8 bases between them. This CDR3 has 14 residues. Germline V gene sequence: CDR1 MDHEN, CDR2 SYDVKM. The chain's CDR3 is CASSLGPNTDTQYF. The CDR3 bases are TGTGCCAGCAGTTTAGGGCCCAACACAGATACGCAGTATTTT.

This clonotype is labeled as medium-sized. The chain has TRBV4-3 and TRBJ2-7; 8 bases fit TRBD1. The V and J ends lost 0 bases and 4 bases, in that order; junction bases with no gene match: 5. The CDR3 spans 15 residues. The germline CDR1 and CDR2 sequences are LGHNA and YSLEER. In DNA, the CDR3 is TGCGCCAGCAGCCAAGAGCCAGGGGGCTTGTACGAGCAGTACTTC. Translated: CASSQEPGGLYEQYF.